Detailed here is one T cell receptor (beta chain). Antigen: not known. Generated by immunoSEQ multiplex PCR, the TCRdb table keeps only in-frame clones and is missing some. The data show some 200,000 clones, approximately 90% seen once. The data stem from a study of T cell responses to AZD1222 COVID-19 vaccine. Study-wide context: Second-dose intervals of approximately 4 or approximately 12 weeks were pooled. Study outcomes and limitations: It was only after the peak T cell response that any repertoires were sampled. Donors were chiefly white British, with a greater number of females, and clonal diversity was perhaps underestimated. Only 5 or 6 people who got AZD1222 tested seropositive at baseline.

The sample was peripheral blood, taken on day 0 of AZD1222 vaccination. This clonotype was sampled from an adult in good health.

DNA of the CDR3: TGTGCCAGCTCCCCCGGACAGGGGTCCGGGGAGCTGTTTTTT. Amino acid sequence: CASSPGQGSGELFF. The V call is TRBV7-2, the J call TRBJ2-2, with 9 bases fitting TRBD1. Germline loops: CDR1 SGHTA, CDR2 FQGNSA. With 8 bases clipped from V and 6 bases from J, the junction kept 7 bases outside the gene matches. The CDR3 has 14 amino acids.